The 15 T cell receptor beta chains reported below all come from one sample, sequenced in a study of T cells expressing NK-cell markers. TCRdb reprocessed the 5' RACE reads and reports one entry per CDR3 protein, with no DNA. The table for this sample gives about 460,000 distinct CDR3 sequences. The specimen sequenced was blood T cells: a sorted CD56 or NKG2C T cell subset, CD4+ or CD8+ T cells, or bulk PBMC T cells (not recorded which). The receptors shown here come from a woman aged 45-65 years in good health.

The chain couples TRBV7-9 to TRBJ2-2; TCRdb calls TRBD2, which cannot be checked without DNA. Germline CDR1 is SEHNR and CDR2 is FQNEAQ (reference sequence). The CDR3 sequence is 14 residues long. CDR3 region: CASSFSGRTGELFF.

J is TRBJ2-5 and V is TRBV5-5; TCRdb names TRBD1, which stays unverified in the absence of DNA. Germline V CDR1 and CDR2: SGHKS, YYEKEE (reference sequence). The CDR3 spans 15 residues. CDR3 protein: CASEQIPGHQETQYF. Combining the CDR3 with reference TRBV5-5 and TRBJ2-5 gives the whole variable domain DAGVTQSPTHLIKTRGQQVTLRCSPISGHKSVSWYQQVLGQGPQFIFQYYEKEERGRGNFPDRFSARQFPNYSSELNVNALLLGDSALYLCASEQIPGHQETQYFGPGTRLLVL.

The CDR3 spells CSARALSGRRGGELFF. The gene calls are TRBV20-1 and TRBJ2-2; no DNA is available, so the TRBD2 call from TCRdb remains unchecked. This CDR3 has 16 residues. Looked up from germline, CDR1 is DFQATT and CDR2 is SNEGSKA (reference sequence).

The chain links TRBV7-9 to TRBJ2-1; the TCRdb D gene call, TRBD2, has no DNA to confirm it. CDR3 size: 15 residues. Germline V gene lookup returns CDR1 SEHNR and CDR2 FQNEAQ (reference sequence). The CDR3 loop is CASSLSGGPIDEQFF.

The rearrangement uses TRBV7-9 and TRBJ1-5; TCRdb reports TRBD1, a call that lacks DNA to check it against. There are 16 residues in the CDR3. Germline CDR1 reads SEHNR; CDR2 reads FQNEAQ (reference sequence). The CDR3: CASSLGAGTGAGNQHF.

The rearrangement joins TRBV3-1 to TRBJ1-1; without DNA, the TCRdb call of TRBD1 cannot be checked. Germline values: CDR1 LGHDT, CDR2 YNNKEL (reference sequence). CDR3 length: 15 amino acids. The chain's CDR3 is CASSGDTGQDTEAFF. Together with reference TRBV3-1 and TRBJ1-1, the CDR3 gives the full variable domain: DTAVSQTPKYLVTQMGNDKSIKCEQNLGHDTMYWYKQDSKKFLKIMFSYNNKELIINETVPNRFSPKSPDKAHLNLHINSLELGDSAVYFCASSGDTGQDTEAFFGQGTRLTVV.

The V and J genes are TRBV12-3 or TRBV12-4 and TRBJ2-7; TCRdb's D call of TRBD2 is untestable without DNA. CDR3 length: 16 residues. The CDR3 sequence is CASSFSWRERSYEQYF.

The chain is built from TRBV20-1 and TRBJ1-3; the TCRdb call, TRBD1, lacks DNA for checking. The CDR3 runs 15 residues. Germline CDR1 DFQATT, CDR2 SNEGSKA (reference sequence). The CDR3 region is CSARDRGVSGNTIYF.

The CDR3 sequence is CASSQGPQLGGYTF. The rearrangement uses TRBV3-1 and TRBJ1-2. The CDR3 consists of 14 residues. CDR1 and CDR2 (germline): LGHDT, YNNKEL (reference sequence).

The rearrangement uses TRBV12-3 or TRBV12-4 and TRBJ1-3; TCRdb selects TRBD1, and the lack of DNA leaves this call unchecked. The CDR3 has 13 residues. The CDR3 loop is CASRQGAGNTIYF.

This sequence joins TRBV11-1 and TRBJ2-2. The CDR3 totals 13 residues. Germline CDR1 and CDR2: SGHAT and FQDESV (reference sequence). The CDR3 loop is CASASAEAGELFF. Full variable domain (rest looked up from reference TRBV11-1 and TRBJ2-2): EAEVAQSPRYKITEKSQAVAFWCDPISGHATLYWYRQILGQGPELLVQFQDESVVDDSQLPKDRFSAERLKGVDSTLKIQPAELGDSAMYLCASASAEAGELFFGEGSRLTVL.

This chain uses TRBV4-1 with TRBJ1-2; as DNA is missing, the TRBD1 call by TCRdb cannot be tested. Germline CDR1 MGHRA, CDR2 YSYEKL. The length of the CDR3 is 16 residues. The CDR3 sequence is CASSQDENPGRYGYTF.

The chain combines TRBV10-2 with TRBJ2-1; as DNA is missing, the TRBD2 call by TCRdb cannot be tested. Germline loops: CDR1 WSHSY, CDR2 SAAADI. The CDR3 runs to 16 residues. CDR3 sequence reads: CASRERGLAGDNEQFF.

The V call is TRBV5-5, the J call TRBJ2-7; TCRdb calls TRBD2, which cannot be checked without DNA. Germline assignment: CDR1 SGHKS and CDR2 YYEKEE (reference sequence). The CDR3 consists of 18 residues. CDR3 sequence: CASSPMKPGLAGAGEQYF. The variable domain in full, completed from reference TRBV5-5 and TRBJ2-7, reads DAGVTQSPTHLIKTRGQQVTLRCSPISGHKSVSWYQQVLGQGPQFIFQYYEKEERGRGNFPDRFSARQFPNYSSELNVNALLLGDSALYLCASSPMKPGLAGAGEQYFGPGTRLTVT.

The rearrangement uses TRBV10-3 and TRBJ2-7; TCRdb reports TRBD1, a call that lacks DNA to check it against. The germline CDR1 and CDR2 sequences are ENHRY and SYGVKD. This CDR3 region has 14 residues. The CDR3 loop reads CAIGDRGNPYEQYF.